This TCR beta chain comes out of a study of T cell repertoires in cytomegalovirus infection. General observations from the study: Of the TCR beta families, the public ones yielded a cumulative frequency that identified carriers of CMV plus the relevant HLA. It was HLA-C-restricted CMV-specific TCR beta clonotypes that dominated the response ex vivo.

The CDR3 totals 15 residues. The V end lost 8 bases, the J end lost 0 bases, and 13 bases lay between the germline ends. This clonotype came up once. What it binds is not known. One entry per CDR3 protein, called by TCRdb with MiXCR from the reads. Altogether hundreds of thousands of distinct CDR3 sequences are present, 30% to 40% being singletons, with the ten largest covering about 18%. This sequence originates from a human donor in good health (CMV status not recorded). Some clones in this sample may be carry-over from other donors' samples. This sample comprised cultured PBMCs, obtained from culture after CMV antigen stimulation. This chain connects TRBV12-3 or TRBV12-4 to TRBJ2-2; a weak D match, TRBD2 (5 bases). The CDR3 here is CASLRSGANTGELFF. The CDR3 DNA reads TGTGCCAGCCTTCGAAGCGGAGCGAACACCGGGGAGCTGTTTTTT.